The 16 T cell receptor beta chains in this list originate from one sample, sequenced in a study of T-cell reconstitution after alpha-beta-depleted transplantation in children. Unique molecular identifiers tagged the TCRbeta library. One entry per CDR3 protein results from TCRdb running MiXCR on the PCR reads. The data hold 600,000 to 700,000 distinct CDR3 sequences, with roughly 17% observed a single time. The specimen comprised PBMCs from the stem cell graft donor, sampled from the stem cell graft. The receptors come from a human donor who donated a stem cell graft to a child with acute myeloid leukemia.

V usage is TRBV7-2 and J usage is TRBJ2-1, with 9 bases that match TRBD2. Germline V lookup: CDR1 SGHTA, CDR2 FQGNSA. The V and J ends lost 3 bases and 8 bases, in that order; junction bases with no gene match: 8. This CDR3 region has 15 residues. This CDR3 is CASSLAGGPQDEQFF. The CDR3 bases are TGTGCCAGCAGCTTGGCGGGGGGGCCCCAGGATGAGCAGTTCTTC.

This clonotype was seen many times. The chain links TRBV5-5 to TRBJ2-3, with D unresolved. The CDR3 contains 15 residues. Trimming cost V 0 bases and J 4 bases, with 12 bases left between them. Looked up from germline, CDR1 is SGHKS and CDR2 is YYEKEE (reference sequence). CDR3 protein: CASSLAPGVPDTQYF. The CDR3, as DNA: TGTGCCAGCAGCTTGGCCCCTGGGGTTCCAGATACGCAGTATTTT.

This clonotype was detected a few times. V is TRBV7-2 and J is TRBJ2-3; TRBD2 matches at 7 bases. In germline, CDR1 is SGHTA, CDR2 FQGNSA. This CDR3 is built from 14 residues. The V segment lost 8 bases and the J segment 2 bases; nucleotides outside the gene matches: 7. CDR3 DNA: TGTGCCAGCGATGTGCGGGGGAACACAGATACGCAGTATTTT. Translated: CASDVRGNTDTQYF.

In its sample, this clonotype was seen many times. The chain joins TRBV15 to TRBJ2-3; the D is unclear. This CDR3 is 16 amino acids long. The germline CDR1 and CDR2 sequences are LNHNV and YYDKDF (reference sequence). The V end was cut by 3 bases, the J end by 3 bases, with 16 bases between. CDR3 amino acids: CATSRGLERYTDTQYF. The CDR3 nucleotides read TGTGCCACCAGCAGGGGTCTCGAACGGTATACAGATACGCAGTATTTT. Full variable domain (rest looked up from reference TRBV15 and TRBJ2-3): DAMVIQNPRYQVTQFGKPVTLSCSQTLNHNVMYWYQQKSSQAPKLLFHYYDKDFNNEADTPDNFQSRRPNTSFCFLDIRSPGLGDTAMYLCATSRGLERYTDTQYFGPGTRLTVL.

This clonotype appeared many times. The rearrangement links TRBV20-1 to TRBJ2-3, with a weak D call TRBD2 (5 bases). V lost 5 bases and J lost 4, with 10 bases in between. Per the germline V gene, CDR1 is DFQATT and CDR2 is SNEGSKA (reference sequence). This CDR3 region has 12 residues. CDR3 region: CSAPEGADTQYF. The CDR3 region has the DNA TGCAGTGCTCCAGAGGGTGCAGATACGCAGTATTTT.

The CDR3 DNA reads TGTGCCAGCAGCCCTGCTCGGGCTTACAATGAGCAGTTCTTC. Translation: CASSPARAYNEQFF. V and J are TRBV7-2 and TRBJ2-1; unclear D gene. There are 14 residues in the CDR3. The germline gives CDR1 SGHTA, CDR2 FQGNSA. V was cut by 5 bases and J by 4 bases, with 12 bases left in between. The full variable domain, its missing parts supplied by reference TRBV7-2 and TRBJ2-1, is GAGVSQSPSNKVTEKGKDVELRCDPISGHTALYWYRQSLGQGLEFLIYFQGNSAPDKSGLPSDRFSAERTGGSVSTLTIQRTQQEDSAVYLCASSPARAYNEQFFGPGTRLTVL.

This clonotype was picked up many times. The rearrangement uses TRBV13 and TRBJ2-1, with D perhaps matching TRBD1 (5 bases). The CDR3 has 15 amino acids. The germline V and J ends were trimmed by 8 bases and 7 bases, with 21 bases remaining between them. Germline V gene sequence: CDR1 PRHDT, CDR2 FYEKMQ (reference sequence). The CDR3 sequence: CASDPWGDKANEQFF. Written as DNA, the CDR3 is TGTGCCAGCGACCCGTGGGGCGACAAGGCGAATGAGCAGTTCTTC.

The chain carries TRBV3-1 and TRBJ1-5; D uncertain. The V end lost 1 base, the J end lost 6 bases, and 7 bases lay between the germline ends. Germline CDR1 LGHDT, CDR2 YNNKEL (reference sequence). The CDR3 runs to 13 residues. The CDR3 nucleotides read TGTGCCAGCAGCCAAGTCCGGGGTCAGCCCCAGCATTTT. Translating gives CASSQVRGQPQHF.

This clonotype was counted ten times or more. The chain is built from TRBV20-1 and TRBJ2-7; 8 positions agree with TRBD2. In germline, CDR1 is DFQATT, CDR2 SNEGSKA (reference sequence). V dropped 0 bases and J dropped 3; count of bases not matched to a gene: 22. The CDR3 loop spans 20 amino acids. The chain's CDR3 is CSARDELPRQAGVFRYEQYF. The CDR3 DNA reads TGCAGTGCTAGAGATGAGCTCCCTCGGCAAGCGGGGGTCTTTCGCTACGAGCAGTACTTC.

There are a few counts of this clonotype. V is TRBV21-1 and J is TRBJ2-7; TRBD1 is taken as the D call from the table, unchecked against the DNA. TRBV21-1 is a pseudogene. CDR3 length: 14 residues. The CDR3 loop is CASSRFRGGSEQYV. CDR3 bases: TGTGCCAGCAGCCGCTTCCGAGGGGGAAGCGAGCAGTACGTC.

The chain carries TRBV6-4 and TRBJ2-1, with D uncertain. CDR1 is MRHNA, CDR2 SNTAGT, per germline. Trimming pared 4 bases from V and 9 bases from J, leaving 13 bases between. CDR3 size: 13 residues. CDR3 amino acids: CASSAGDGLEQFF. The CDR3 DNA follows: TGTGCCAGCAGTGCTGGAGATGGTCTTGAGCAGTTCTTC.

This clonotype has at least ten counts. The chain employs TRBV4-3 and TRBJ2-1; 8 bases fit TRBD2. Germline V lookup: CDR1 LGHNA, CDR2 YSLEER. The CDR3 runs 14 residues. The trim removed 8 bases at V and 1 base at J, leaving 4 bases unmatched. CDR3 residues: CASSAGESYNEQFF. CDR3 nucleotides: TGCGCCAGCTCAGCGGGGGAATCCTACAATGAGCAGTTCTTC.

This chain connects TRBV7-2 to TRBJ2-1; D call uncertain. The germline V gene encodes CDR1 SGHTA and CDR2 FQGNSA. CDR3 length: 13 amino acids. With 1 base removed from V and 9 bases from J, the gap between germline ends came to 10 bases. CDR3 DNA sequence: TGTGCCAGCAGCTTAGATTTGCCGAGTGAGCAGTTCTTC. As protein: CASSLDLPSEQFF. Full variable domain (outside the CDR3, taken from reference TRBV7-2 and TRBJ2-1): GAGVSQSPSNKVTEKGKDVELRCDPISGHTALYWYRQSLGQGLEFLIYFQGNSAPDKSGLPSDRFSAERTGGSVSTLTIQRTQQEDSAVYLCASSLDLPSEQFFGPGTRLTVL.

Notes on this clonotype: A single base separates this from a much larger clone, so it may be a read error. The V and J genes are TRBV6-1 and TRBJ2-1, with D tentatively TRBD2 (6 bases). The CDR3 has 13 amino acids. V lost 6 bases, J lost 3 bases, and 9 bases lay in between. Germline V CDR1 and CDR2: MNHNS, SASEGT. CDR3 residues: CASRSGGYNEQFF. In DNA, the CDR3 is TGTGCCAGCAGATCCGGGGGCTACAATGAGCAGTTCTTC.

This clonotype was seen a handful of times. V gene TRBV7-3 combines with J gene TRBJ1-6; D unresolved. There are 13 residues in the CDR3. Trimming removed 5 bases from V and 7 bases from J, with 9 bases in between. Germline V gene lookup returns CDR1 SGHTA and CDR2 FQGTGA. The CDR3: CASSPARNSPLHF. The DNA of the CDR3 is TGTGCCAGCAGCCCAGCTCGAAATTCACCCCTCCACTTT.

This clonotype was detected ten times or more. V usage is TRBV12-3 or TRBV12-4 and J usage is TRBJ2-3; 7 bases fit TRBD1. The junction had 5 bases not matched to a gene; V was cut back by 4 bases and J by 1 base. The CDR3 has 15 residues. In nucleotides, the CDR3 is TGTGCCAGCAGTTCCCGGGACAGCCGCACAGATACGCAGTATTTT. This encodes CASSSRDSRTDTQYF.